Given below is one TCR beta chain in context. Repertoires were generated with immunoSEQ multiplex PCR, while TCRdb's copy carries only in-frame clones and drops some. Counted here are 150,000 to 200,000 clones, roughly 80% occurring once; the ten biggest clones make up 6.5% to 8.5%. The V end lost 3 bases, the J end lost 5 bases, and 14 bases lay between the germline ends. Looked up from germline, CDR1 is MDHEN and CDR2 is SYDVKM. The CDR3 runs to 14 residues. This record belongs to a study of blood T cell repertoires in COVID-19. Whole-study context: The cDNA or gDNA used as material had been derived from T cells, B-cell-depleted T cells, or PBMCs.

This sequence was found in a woman in her sixties or seventies with COVID-19, enrolled during active disease. The sequencing sample was made of peripheral blood. The rearrangement uses TRBV28 and TRBJ2-7; a possible D gene is TRBD2 (5 bases). CDR3 sequence: CASSLIALNDEQYF. Written as DNA, the CDR3 is TGTGCCAGCAGTTTGATAGCGCTTAACGACGAGCAGTACTTC.